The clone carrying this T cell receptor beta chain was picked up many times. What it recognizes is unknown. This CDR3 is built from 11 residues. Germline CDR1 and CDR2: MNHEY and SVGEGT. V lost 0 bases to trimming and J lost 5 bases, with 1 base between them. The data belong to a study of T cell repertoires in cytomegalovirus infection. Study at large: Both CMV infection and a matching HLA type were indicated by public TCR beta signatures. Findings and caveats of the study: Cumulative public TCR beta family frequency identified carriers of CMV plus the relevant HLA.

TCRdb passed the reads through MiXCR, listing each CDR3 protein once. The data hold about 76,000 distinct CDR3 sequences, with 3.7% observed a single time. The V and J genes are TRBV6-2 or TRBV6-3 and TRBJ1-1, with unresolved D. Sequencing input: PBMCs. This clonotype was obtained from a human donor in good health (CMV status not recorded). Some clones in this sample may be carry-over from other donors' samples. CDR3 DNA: TGTGCCAGCAGTTACTCTACTGAAGCTTTCTTT. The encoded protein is CASSYSTEAFF.